This TCR beta chain was sequenced in a study of cytomegalovirus exposure and HLA in healthy donors. Study as a whole: An analysis done earlier identified about 120 million unique TCR beta sequences from about 180 million T cells. The early release's HLA-typed donors yielded about 85 million unique TCRs.

This CDR3 has 15 residues. Germline CDR1 and CDR2: MNHEY and SVGAGI. The junction had 1 base not matched to a gene; V was cut back by 1 base and J by 3 bases. Study results and limitations: TCR beta sequences numbering some 17,000 were associated with HLA alleles at 0.05 false discovery rate in a later analysis. About 87% or about 30% of the time was how often most TCR beta V segments were productive, according to an earlier analysis.

About this clone itself: Its antigen is unidentified.

60 Vbeta and 13 Jbeta primers were used in PCR. The data were produced by immunoSEQ multiplex PCR, yet TCRdb's version contains in-frame clones alone and is incomplete. In the table there are tens of thousands of clones, about 79% of which are singletons. Specimen: PBMCs. V usage is TRBV6-5 and J usage is TRBJ1-2; 11 bases map to TRBD1. The clonotype originates from a female donor in good health and CMV-seronegative. The CDR3 nucleotides read TGTGCCAGCAGTTACTGGACAGGGGGCGACTATGGCTACACCTTC. Encoded protein: CASSYWTGGDYGYTF.